This TCR beta chain was sequenced during a study of blood T cell repertoires in COVID-19. Whole-study context: Researchers got acute and convalescent COVID-19 samples from the United States, Italy and Spain. Nucleic acid was either cDNA or gDNA, and it came from T cells, B-cell-depleted T cells, or PBMCs.

This clone occurred once. Methods used by the authors: Reference gene primers were amplified, and this amplification served to estimate nucleated cell counts. This table comes from immunoSEQ multiplex PCR, and its TCRdb copy is limited to in-frame clones, with some not included. V, J and clone size are taken as reported in that table, and D and trimming were inferred from the DNA itself. The table lists about 240,000 clones, around 90% of them singletons. Germline lookup yields CDR1 SGHTS and CDR2 YDEGEE. The CDR3 runs 15 residues. The V gene end was trimmed by 3 bases and the J gene end by 1 base; junction bases not matched to a gene: 5.

What was sequenced was peripheral blood. The clonotype comes from a man aged 55 to 69 who had recovered from COVID-19. This rearrangement joins TRBV5-8 to TRBJ2-3, with TRBD2 identical over 7 bases. The CDR3 spells CASSSGRVRTDTQYF. CDR3 coding DNA: TGTGCCAGCAGCTCTGGGAGGGTTCGCACAGATACGCAGTATTTT.